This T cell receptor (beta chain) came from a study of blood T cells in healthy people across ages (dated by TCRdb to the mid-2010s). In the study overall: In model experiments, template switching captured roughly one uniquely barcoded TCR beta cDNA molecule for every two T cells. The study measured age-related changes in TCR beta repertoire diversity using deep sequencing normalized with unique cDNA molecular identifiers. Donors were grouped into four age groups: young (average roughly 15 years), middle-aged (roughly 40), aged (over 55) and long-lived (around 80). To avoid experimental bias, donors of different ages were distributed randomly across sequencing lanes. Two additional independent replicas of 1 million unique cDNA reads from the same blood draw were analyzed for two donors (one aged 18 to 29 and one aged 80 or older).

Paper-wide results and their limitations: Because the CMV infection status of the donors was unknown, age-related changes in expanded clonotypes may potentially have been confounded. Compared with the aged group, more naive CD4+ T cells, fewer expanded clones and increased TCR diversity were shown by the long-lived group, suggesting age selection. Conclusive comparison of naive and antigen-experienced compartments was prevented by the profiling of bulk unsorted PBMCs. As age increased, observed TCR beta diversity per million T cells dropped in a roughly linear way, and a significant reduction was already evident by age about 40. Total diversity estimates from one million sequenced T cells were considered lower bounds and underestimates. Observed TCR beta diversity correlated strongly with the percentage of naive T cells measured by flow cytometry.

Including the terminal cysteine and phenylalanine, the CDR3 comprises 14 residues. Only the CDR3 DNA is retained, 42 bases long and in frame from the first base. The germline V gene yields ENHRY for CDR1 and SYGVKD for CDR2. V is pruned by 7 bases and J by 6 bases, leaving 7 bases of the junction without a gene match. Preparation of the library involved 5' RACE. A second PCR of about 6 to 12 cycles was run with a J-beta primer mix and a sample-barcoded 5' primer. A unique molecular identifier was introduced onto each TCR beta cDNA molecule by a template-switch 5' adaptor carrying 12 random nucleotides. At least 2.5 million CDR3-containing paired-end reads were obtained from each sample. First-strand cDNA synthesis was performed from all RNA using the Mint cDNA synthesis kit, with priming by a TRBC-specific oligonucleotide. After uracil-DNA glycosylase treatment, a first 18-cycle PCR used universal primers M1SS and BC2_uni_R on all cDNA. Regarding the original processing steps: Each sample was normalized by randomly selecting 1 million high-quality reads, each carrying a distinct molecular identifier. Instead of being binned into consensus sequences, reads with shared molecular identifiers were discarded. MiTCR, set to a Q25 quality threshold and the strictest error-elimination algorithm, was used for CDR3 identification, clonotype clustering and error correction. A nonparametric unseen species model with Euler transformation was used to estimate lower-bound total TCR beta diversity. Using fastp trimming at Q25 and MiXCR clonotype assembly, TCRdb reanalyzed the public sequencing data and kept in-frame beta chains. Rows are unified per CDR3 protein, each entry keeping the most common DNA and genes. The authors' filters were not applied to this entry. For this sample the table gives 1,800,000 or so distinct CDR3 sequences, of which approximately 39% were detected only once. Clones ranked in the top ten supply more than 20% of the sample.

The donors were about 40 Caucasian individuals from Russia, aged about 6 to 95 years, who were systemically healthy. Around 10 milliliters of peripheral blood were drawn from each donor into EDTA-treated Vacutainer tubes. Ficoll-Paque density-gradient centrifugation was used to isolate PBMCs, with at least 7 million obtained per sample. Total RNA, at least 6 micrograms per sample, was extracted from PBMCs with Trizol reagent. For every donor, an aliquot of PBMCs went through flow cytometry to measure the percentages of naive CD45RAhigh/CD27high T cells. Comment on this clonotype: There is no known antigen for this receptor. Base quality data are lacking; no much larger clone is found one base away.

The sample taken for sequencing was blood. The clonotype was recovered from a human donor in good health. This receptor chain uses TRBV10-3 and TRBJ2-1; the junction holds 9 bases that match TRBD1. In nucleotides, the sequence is TGTGCCATCACCCGACAGGGGGGGGTCAATGAGCAGTTCTTC. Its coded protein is CAITRQGGVNEQFF.